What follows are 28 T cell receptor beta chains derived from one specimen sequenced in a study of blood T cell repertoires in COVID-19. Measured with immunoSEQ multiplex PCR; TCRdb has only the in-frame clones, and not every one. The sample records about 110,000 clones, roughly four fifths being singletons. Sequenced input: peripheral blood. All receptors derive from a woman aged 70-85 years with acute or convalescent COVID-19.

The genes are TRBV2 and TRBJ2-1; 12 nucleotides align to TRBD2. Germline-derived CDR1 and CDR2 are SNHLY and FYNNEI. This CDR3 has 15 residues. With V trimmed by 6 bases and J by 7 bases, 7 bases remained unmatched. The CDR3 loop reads CASRLRLAGENEQFF. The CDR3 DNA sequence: TGTGCCAGCAGGCTTCGACTAGCGGGAGAGAATGAGCAGTTCTTC. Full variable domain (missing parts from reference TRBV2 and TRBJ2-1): EPEVTQTPSHQVTQMGQEVILRCVPISNHLYFYWYRQILGQKVEFLVSFYNNEISEKSEIFDDQFSVERPDGSNFTLKIRSTKLEDSAMYFCASRLRLAGENEQFFGPGTRLTVL.

The CDR3: CASSQGSKGGGYTF. The DNA of the CDR3 is TGTGCCAGCAGCCAAGGAAGTAAGGGCGGGGGCTACACCTTC. The rearrangement links TRBV3-1 (or the pseudogene TRBV3-2) to TRBJ1-2; no reliable D call. V was shortened by 1 base and J by 8 bases, with 14 bases between the two germline ends. The germline V gene encodes CDR1 LGHDT and CDR2 YNNKEL (reference sequence). CDR3 length: 14 residues.

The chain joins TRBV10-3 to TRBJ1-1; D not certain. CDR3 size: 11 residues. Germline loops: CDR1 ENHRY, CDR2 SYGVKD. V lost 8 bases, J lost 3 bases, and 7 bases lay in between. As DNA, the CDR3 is TGTGCCATCGGGAGTGACACTGAAGCTTTCTTT. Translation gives CAIGSDTEAFF.

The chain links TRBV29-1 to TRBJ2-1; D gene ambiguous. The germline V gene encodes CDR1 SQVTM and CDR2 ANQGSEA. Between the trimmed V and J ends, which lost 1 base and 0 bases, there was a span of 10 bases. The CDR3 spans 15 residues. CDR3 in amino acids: CSVEGRLSSYNEQFF. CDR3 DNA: TGCAGCGTTGAAGGGAGACTGTCCTCCTACAATGAGCAGTTCTTC.

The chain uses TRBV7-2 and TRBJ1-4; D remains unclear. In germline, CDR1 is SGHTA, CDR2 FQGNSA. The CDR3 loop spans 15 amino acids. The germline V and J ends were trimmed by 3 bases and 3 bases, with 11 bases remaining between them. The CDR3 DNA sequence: TGTGCCAGCAGCTTCCTTAGCTCCTCTAATGAAAAACTGTTTTTT. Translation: CASSFLSSSNEKLFF. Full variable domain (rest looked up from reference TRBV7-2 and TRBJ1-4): GAGVSQSPSNKVTEKGKDVELRCDPISGHTALYWYRQSLGQGLEFLIYFQGNSAPDKSGLPSDRFSAERTGGSVSTLTIQRTQQEDSAVYLCASSFLSSSNEKLFFGSGTQLSVL.

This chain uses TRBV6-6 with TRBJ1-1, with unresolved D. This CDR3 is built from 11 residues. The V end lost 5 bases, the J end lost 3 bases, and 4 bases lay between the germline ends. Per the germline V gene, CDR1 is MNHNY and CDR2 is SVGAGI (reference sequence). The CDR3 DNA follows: TGTGCCAGCAGTATAGACACTGAAGCTTTCTTT. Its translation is CASSIDTEAFF.

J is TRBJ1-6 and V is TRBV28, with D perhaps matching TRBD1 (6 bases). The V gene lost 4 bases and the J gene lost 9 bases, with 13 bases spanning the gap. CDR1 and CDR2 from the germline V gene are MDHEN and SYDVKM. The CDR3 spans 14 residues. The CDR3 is CASSSTSGVSPLHF. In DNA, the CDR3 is TGTGCCAGCAGTTCCACGTCAGGGGTTTCACCCCTCCACTTT. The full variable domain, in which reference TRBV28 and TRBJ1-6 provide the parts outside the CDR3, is DVKVTQSSRYLVKRTGEKVFLECVQDMDHENMFWYRQDPGLGLRLIYFSYDVKMKEKGDIPEGYSVSREKKERFSLILESASTNQTSMYLCASSSTSGVSPLHFGNGTRLTVT.

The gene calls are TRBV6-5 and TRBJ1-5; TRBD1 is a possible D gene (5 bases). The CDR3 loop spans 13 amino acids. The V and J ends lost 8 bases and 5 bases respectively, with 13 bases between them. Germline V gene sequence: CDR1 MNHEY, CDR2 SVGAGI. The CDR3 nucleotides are TGTGCCAGCCGGGCAGGGTGGGATCAGCCCCAGCATTTT. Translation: CASRAGWDQPQHF.

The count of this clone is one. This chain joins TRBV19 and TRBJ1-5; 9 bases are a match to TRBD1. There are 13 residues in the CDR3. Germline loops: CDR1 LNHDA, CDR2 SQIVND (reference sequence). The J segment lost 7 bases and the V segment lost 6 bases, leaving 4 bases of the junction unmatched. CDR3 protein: CASSGTGRQPQHF. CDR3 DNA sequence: TGTGCCAGTAGCGGGACAGGGAGGCAGCCCCAGCATTTT.

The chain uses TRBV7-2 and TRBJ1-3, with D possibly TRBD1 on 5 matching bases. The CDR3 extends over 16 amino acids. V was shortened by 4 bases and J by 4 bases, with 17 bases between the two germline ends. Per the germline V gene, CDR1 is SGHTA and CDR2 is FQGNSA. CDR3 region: CASSSQGPATGNTIYF. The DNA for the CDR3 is TGTGCCAGCAGCTCGCAGGGTCCCGCCACCGGAAACACCATATATTTT. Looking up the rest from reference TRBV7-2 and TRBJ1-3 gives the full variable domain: GAGVSQSPSNKVTEKGKDVELRCDPISGHTALYWYRQSLGQGLEFLIYFQGNSAPDKSGLPSDRFSAERTGGSVSTLTIQRTQQEDSAVYLCASSSQGPATGNTIYFGEGSWLTVV.

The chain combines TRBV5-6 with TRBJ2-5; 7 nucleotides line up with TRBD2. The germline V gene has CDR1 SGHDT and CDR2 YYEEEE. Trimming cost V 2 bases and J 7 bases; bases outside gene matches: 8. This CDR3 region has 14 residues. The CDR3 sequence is CASSLAGTPGTQYF. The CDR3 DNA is TGTGCCAGCAGCTTAGCGGGGACCCCAGGGACCCAGTACTTC.

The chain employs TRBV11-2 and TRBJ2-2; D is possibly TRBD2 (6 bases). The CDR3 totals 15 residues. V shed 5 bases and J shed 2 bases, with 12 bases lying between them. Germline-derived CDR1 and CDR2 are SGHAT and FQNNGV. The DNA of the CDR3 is TGTGCCAGCAGCCGTGGGACTCATAACACCGGGGAGCTGTTTTTT. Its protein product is CASSRGTHNTGELFF.

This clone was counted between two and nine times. The CDR3, as DNA: TGTGCCAGCAGTTCGGGACAGGGGGGTCAGCCCCAGCATTTT. Residues: CASSSGQGGQPQHF. The V and J genes are TRBV27 and TRBJ1-5, with 11 bases identical to TRBD1. Germline V gene sequence: CDR1 MNHEY, CDR2 SMNVEV (reference sequence). J was trimmed by 6 bases and V by 4 bases; bases with no gene match: 2. CDR3 length equals 14 residues.

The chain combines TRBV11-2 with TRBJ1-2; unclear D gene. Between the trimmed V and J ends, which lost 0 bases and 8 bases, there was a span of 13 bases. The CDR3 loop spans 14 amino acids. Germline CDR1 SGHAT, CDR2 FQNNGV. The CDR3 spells CASSLEGGFTGYTF. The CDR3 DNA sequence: TGTGCCAGCAGCTTAGAGGGCGGGTTTACGGGCTACACCTTC.

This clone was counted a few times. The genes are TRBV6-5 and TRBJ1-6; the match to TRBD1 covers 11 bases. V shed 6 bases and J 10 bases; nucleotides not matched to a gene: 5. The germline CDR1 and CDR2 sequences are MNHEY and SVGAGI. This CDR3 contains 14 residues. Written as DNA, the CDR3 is TGTGCCAGCAGACAGGGACAGGGGGTCTCACCCCTCCACTTT. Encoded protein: CASRQGQGVSPLHF.

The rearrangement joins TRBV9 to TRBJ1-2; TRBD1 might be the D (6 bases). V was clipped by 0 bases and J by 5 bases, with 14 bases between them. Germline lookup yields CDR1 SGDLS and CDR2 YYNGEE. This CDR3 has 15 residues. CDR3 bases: TGTGCCAGCAGCGTAGAAGAGGGGCAGGGGTATGGCTACACCTTC. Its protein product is CASSVEEGQGYGYTF.

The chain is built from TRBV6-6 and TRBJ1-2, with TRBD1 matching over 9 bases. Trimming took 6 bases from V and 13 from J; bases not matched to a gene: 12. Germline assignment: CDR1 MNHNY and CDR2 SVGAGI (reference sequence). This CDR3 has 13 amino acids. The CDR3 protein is CASRKGQGLGSTF. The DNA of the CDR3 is TGTGCCAGCAGAAAGGGACAGGGTTTGGGAAGCACCTTC.

CDR3 in DNA: TGTGCCAGCAGTGAATTGGCAGGGGATGGCTACACCTTC. Translation gives CASSELAGDGYTF. The genes are TRBV6-1 and TRBJ1-2, with TRBD1 as a possible D gene (6 bases). Trimming took 2 bases from V and 6 from J, leaving 10 bases between them. Germline values: CDR1 MNHNS, CDR2 SASEGT. The CDR3 consists of 13 residues.

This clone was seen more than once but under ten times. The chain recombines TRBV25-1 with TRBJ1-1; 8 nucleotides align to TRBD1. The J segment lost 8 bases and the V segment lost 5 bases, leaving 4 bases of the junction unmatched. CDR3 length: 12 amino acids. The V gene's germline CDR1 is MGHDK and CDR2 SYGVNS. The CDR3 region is CASSRQGPEAFF. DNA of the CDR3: TGTGCCAGCAGTAGACAGGGGCCCGAAGCTTTCTTT. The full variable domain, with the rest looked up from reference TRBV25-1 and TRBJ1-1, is EADIYQTPRYLVIGTGKKITLECSQTMGHDKMYWYQQDPGMELHLIHYSYGVNSTEKGDLSSESTVSRIRTEHFPLTLESARPSHTSQYLCASSRQGPEAFFGQGTRLTVV.

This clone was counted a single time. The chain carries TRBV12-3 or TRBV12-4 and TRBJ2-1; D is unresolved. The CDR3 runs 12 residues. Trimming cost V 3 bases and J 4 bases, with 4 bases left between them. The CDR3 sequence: CASSFSYNEQFF. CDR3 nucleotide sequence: TGTGCCAGCAGTTTTAGTTACAATGAGCAGTTCTTC.

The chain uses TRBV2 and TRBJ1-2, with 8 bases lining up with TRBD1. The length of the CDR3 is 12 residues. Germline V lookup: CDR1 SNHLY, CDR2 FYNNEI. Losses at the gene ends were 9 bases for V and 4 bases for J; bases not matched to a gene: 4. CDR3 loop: CASHGTGYGYTF. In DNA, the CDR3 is TGTGCCAGTCACGGGACAGGCTATGGCTACACCTTC.

CDR3 nucleotides: TGTGCCAGCAGCTTACTTGGTCGCGACGGGGAGCTGTTTTTT. As protein: CASSLLGRDGELFF. The chain recombines TRBV7-3 with TRBJ2-2; D ambiguous. The V gene's germline CDR1 is SGHTA and CDR2 FQGTGA. Trimming shortened V by 2 bases and J by 7 bases, and 11 bases separated the two germline ends. CDR3 length: 14 amino acids. Using reference TRBV7-3 and TRBJ2-2 for the parts outside the CDR3, the full variable domain is GAGVSQTPSNKVTEKGKYVELRCDPISGHTALYWYRQSLGQGPEFLIYFQGTGAADDSGLPNDRFFAVRPEGSVSTLKIQRTERGDSAVYLCASSLLGRDGELFFGEGSRLTVL.

The CDR3 DNA follows: TGTGCCAGTAGTCCAAGTCCTCACAGTGGAGGCAGTCTCAATCAGCCCCAGCATTTT. This gives the protein CASSPSPHSGGSLNQPQHF. The chain combines TRBV19 with TRBJ1-5, with no clear D. This CDR3 has 19 amino acids. Germline CDR1 and CDR2: LNHDA and SQIVND (reference sequence). V was cut by 5 bases and J by 3 bases, with 26 bases left in between.

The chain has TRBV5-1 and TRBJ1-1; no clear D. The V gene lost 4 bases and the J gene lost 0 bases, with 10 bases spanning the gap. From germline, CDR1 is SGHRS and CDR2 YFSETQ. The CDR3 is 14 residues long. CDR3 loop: CASSITAMNTEAFF. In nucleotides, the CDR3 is TGCGCCAGCAGCATCACAGCAATGAACACTGAAGCTTTCTTT. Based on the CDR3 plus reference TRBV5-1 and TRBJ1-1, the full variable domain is KAGVTQTPRYLIKTRGQQVTLSCSPISGHRSVSWYQQTPGQGLQFLFEYFSETQRNKGNFPGRFSGRQFSNSRSEMNVSTLELGDSALYLCASSITAMNTEAFFGQGTRLTVV.

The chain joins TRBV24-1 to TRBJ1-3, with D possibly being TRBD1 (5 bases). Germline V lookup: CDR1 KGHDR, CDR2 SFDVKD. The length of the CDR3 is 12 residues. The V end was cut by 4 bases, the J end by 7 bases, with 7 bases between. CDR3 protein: CATSDRANTIYF. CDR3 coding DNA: TGTGCCACCAGTGACAGGGCCAACACCATATATTTT.

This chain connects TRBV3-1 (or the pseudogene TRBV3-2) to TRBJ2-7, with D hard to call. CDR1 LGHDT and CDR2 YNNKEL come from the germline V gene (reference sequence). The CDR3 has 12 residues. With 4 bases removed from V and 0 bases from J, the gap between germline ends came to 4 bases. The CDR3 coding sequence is TGTGCCAGCAGCCTTTACTCCTACGAGCAGTACTTC. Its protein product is CASSLYSYEQYF.

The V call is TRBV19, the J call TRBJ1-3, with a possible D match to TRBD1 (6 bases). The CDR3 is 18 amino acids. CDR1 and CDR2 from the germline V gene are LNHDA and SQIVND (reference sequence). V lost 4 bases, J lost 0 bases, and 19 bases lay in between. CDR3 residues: CASSTYAYRDNSGNTIYF. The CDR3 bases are TGTGCCAGTAGTACTTATGCTTACCGGGACAACTCTGGAAACACCATATATTTT.

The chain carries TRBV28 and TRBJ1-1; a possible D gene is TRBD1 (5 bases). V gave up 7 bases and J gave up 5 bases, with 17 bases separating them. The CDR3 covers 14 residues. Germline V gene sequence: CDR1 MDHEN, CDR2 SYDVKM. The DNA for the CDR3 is TGTGCCAGCACCCGTGGGGGGGTTCGGACTGAAGCTTTCTTT. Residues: CASTRGGVRTEAFF. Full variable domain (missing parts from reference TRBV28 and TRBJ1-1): DVKVTQSSRYLVKRTGEKVFLECVQDMDHENMFWYRQDPGLGLRLIYFSYDVKMKEKGDIPEGYSVSREKKERFSLILESASTNQTSMYLCASTRGGVRTEAFFGQGTRLTVV.